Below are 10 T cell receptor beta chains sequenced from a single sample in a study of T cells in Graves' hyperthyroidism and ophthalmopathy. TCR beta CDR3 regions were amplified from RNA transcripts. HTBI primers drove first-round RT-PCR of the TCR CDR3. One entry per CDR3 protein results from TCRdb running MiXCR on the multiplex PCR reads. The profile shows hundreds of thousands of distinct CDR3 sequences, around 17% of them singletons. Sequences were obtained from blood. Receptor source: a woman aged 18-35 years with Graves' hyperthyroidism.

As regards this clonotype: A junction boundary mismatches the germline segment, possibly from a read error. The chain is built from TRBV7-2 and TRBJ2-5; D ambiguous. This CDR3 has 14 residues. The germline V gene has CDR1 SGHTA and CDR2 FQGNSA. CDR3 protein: CASSPFGRRETRYF. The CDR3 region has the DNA TGTGCCAGCAGCCCATTCGGGCGGAGAGAGACCCGGTACTTC.

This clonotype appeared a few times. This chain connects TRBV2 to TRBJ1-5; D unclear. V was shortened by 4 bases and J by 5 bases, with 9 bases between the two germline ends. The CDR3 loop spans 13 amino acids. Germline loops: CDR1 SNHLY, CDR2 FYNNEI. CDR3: CASSVSRDQPQHF. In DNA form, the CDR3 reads TGTGCCAGCAGTGTCTCGAGGGATCAGCCCCAGCATTTT. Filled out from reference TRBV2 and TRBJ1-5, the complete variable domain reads EPEVTQTPSHQVTQMGQEVILRCVPISNHLYFYWYRQILGQKVEFLVSFYNNEISEKSEIFDDQFSVERPDGSNFTLKIRSTKLEDSAMYFCASSVSRDQPQHFGDGTRLSIL.

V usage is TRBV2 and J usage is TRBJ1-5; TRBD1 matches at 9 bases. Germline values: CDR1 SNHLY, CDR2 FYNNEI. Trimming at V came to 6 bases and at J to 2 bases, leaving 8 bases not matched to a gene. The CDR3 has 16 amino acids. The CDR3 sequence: CASSTGTGIGNQPQHF. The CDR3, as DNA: TGTGCCAGCAGCACCGGGACAGGGATAGGCAATCAGCCCCAGCATTTT.

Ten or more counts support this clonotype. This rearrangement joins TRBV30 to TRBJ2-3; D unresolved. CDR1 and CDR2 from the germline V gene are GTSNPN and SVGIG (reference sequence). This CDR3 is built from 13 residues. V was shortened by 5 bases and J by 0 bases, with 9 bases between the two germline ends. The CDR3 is CAWEGLSTDTQYF. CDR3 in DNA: TGTGCCTGGGAAGGCCTTAGCACAGATACGCAGTATTTT.

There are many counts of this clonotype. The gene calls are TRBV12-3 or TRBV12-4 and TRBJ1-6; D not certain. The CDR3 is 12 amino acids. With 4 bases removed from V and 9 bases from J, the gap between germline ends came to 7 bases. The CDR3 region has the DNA TGTGCCAGCAGTTCAACGGCTTCACCCCTCCACTTT. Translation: CASSSTASPLHF.

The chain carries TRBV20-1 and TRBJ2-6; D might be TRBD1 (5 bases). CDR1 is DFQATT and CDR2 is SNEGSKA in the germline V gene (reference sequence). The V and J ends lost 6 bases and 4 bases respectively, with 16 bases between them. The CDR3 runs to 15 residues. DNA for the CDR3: TGCAGTGCCGGACCAACAGGTTCAGGGGCCAACGTCCTGACTTTC. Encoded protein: CSAGPTGSGANVLTF.

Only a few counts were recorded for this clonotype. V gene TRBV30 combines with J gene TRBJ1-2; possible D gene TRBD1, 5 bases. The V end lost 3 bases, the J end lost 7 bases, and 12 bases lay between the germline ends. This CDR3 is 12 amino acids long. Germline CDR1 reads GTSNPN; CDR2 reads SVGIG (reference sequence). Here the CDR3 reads CAWRGREVGYTF. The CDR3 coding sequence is TGTGCCTGGAGGGGCAGGGAGGTTGGCTACACCTTC.

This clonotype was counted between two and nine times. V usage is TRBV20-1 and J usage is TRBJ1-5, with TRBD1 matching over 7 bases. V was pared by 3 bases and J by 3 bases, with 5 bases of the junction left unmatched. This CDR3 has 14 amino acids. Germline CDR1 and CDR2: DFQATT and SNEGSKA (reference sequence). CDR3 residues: CSASGQDLNQPQHF. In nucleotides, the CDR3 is TGCAGTGCTAGTGGACAGGACCTCAATCAGCCCCAGCATTTT.

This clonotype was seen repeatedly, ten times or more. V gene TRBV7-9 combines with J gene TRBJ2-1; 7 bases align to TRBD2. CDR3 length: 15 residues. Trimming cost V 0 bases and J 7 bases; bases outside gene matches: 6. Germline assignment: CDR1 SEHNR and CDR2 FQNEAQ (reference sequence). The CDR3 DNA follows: TGTGCCAGCAGCTTAGCGGCTAGCGGACCGAATGAGCAGTTCTTC. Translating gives CASSLAASGPNEQFF.

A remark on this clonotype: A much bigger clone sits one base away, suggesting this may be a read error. DNA for the CDR3: TGTGCCAGCACCAGGTCTCCGTCGGATACGCAGTATTTT. It translates to CASTRSPSDTQYF. V gene TRBV27 combines with J gene TRBJ2-3; no clear D. Germline V CDR1 and CDR2: MNHEY, SMNVEV (reference sequence). There are 13 residues in the CDR3. V lost 7 bases and J 6 bases, leaving 14 bases between the germline ends.